This T cell receptor (beta chain) was observed in a study of shared clonotypes between healthy human individuals. Only in-frame clones appear in the TCRdb table, and some are missing; sequencing was by immunoSEQ multiplex PCR. The table includes 760,000 or so clones, 90% to 98% detected once. The CDR3 totals 16 residues. Germline V CDR1 and CDR2: SGHNT, YYREEE (reference sequence). V shed 5 bases, J shed 3 bases, and the junction held 10 bases outside the gene matches. Naive CD8 cells comprised CD45RO-negative, CCR7-positively selected cells, excluding terminally differentiated effector memory CD45RA+ cells. Donors, healthy HIV-negative adults, lacked recent acute infections or vaccinations.

This chain uses TRBV5-4 with TRBJ1-2, with TRBD1 matching over 10 bases. The specimen was naive CD8+ T cells sorted from blood. The receptor was derived from a man aged 25-45 years in good health. The CDR3 DNA reads TGTGCCAGCAGTCCCGGGACAGGGGAACCTCACTATGGCTACACCTTC. Protein: CASSPGTGEPHYGYTF.